Listed below are T cell receptor beta chains from one sample, sequenced in a study of shared clonotypes between healthy human individuals. TCRdb's copy holds only in-frame clones and misses some; the assay was immunoSEQ multiplex PCR. The table lists about 490,000 clones, around 80% of them singletons, with 13% in the top ten. Sequencing was done on a sample of PBMCs. These receptors all stem from a woman aged 40 to 50 in good health. Some clones in this sample may be carry-over from other donors' samples. Each CDR3 is given with its conserved first and last residue. D genes are given only for firm matches. Clone size is stated in some rows and not others, as once, few, many or a class when expanded.

clone size | J gene | D gene | V gene | CDR3 protein | CDR3 DNA
few | TRBJ2-1 | NA | TRBV6-1 | CASSEGLMTAYNEQFF | TGTGCCAGCAGTGAAGGACTGATGACTGCCTACAATGAGCAGTTCTTC
NA | TRBJ2-1 | TRBD2 | TRBV7-2 | CASSRAGVAYNEQFF | TGTGCCAGCAGCCGAGCGGGAGTAGCGTACAATGAGCAGTTCTTC
NA | TRBJ1-4 | TRBD1 | TRBV28 | CASSPGQGGKLFF | TGTGCCAGCAGTCCCGGACAGGGTGGAAAACTGTTTTTT
NA | TRBJ1-2 | NA | TRBV5-1 | CASSLESPNYGYTF | TGCGCCAGCAGCTTGGAAAGTCCTAACTATGGCTACACCTTC
NA | TRBJ1-6 | TRBD1 | TRBV2 | CASSPAGTALLASLNSPLHF | TGTGCCAGCAGTCCCGCCGGGACAGCACTTTTAGCGAGTTTGAATTCACCCCTCCACTTT
NA | TRBJ1-5 | TRBD1 | TRBV18 | CASSPDRAGQPQHF | TGTGCCAGCTCACCCGACAGGGCCGGTCAGCCCCAGCATTTT
few | TRBJ2-3 | NA | TRBV30 | CAWTQETDTQYF | TGTGCCTGGACTCAAGAAACAGATACGCAGTATTTT
NA | TRBJ1-1 | NA | TRBV19 | CASSIQVNTEAFF | TGTGCCAGTAGTATCCAGGTGAACACTGAAGCTTTCTTT
NA | TRBJ2-7 | NA | TRBV28 | CASSLATGKYF | TGTGCCAGCAGTTTAGCAACAGGGAAGTACTTC
NA | TRBJ2-7 | TRBD1 | TRBV6-1 | CASSVDRVGSYEQYF | TGTGCCAGCAGTGTAGACAGGGTTGGCTCCTACGAGCAGTACTTC
NA | TRBJ2-7 | TRBD1 | TRBV7-2 | CASSYGTGGSEQYF | TGTGCCAGCAGCTACGGGACAGGGGGATCGGAGCAGTACTTC
NA | TRBJ2-7 | TRBD1 | TRBV5-5 | CASSPGQGVYEQYF | TGTGCCAGCAGCCCTGGACAGGGCGTCTACGAGCAGTACTTC
NA | TRBJ2-3 | TRBD1 | TRBV10-2 | CASMNRGADTQYF | TGCGCCAGCATGAACAGGGGGGCAGATACGCAGTATTTT
once | TRBJ2-3 | NA | TRBV10-3 | CAISVGKLGDTQYF | TGTGCCATCAGTGTCGGGAAACTGGGAGATACGCAGTATTTT
NA | TRBJ2-7 | NA | TRBV5-1 | CASSWDGSQTYEQYF | TGCGCCAGCAGCTGGGACGGCTCCCAAACCTACGAGCAGTACTTC
NA | TRBJ2-1 | NA | TRBV7-8 | CASSLADMNNEQFF | TGTGCCAGCAGCTTAGCGGACATGAACAATGAGCAGTTCTTC
NA | TRBJ2-7 | TRBD1 | TRBV28 | CARPGQAVVEQYF | TGTGCCAGGCCGGGACAGGCGGTCGTCGAGCAGTACTTC
NA | TRBJ1-5 | NA | TRBV4-2 | CASSQEGQGILHF | TGTGCCAGCAGCCAAGAGGGGCAGGGAATTCTGCATTTT
NA | TRBJ1-2 | NA | TRBV6-1 | CASSEMGVGYTF | TGTGCCAGCAGTGAAATGGGGGTCGGCTACACCTTC
NA | TRBJ2-1 | NA | TRBV2 | CASSDRYNEQFF | TGTGCCAGCAGTGATCGGTACAATGAGCAGTTCTTC
NA | TRBJ1-3 | NA | TRBV19 | CASTDLSGNTIYF | TGTGCCAGTACCGACCTATCTGGAAACACCATATATTTT
NA | TRBJ2-5 | TRBD1 | TRBV29-1 | CSVEDINRGREQYF | TGCAGCGTTGAAGACATTAACAGGGGGCGGGAGCAGTACTTC
few | TRBJ2-1 | NA | TRBV10-2 | CASSAGNSLDNEQFF | TGCGCCAGCAGTGCAGGGAATTCGTTGGACAATGAGCAGTTCTTC
NA | TRBJ2-1 | NA | TRBV7-2 | CASSLQGQTNNEQFF | TGTGCCAGCAGCCTCCAAGGGCAGACGAACAATGAGCAGTTCTTC
NA | TRBJ2-7 | NA | TRBV6-5 | CASSDVYEQYF | TGTGCCAGCAGTGACGTCTACGAGCAGTACTTC
NA | TRBJ2-1 | NA | TRBV5-1 | CASSSDSPYNEQFF | TGCGCCAGCAGCTCCGACAGCCCCTACAATGAGCAGTTCTTC
once | TRBJ1-5 | TRBD1 | TRBV28 | CASRLDREGNQPQHF | TGTGCCAGCAGACTTGACAGGGAGGGCAATCAGCCCCAGCATTTT
NA | TRBJ2-7 | TRBD2 | TRBV27 | CASSFWPRLAGGLNYEQYF | TGTGCCAGCAGTTTTTGGCCAAGACTAGCGGGAGGGCTCAACTACGAGCAGTACTTC
many | TRBJ2-2 | NA | TRBV6-4 | CASSEEQGATGELFF | TGTGCCAGCAGTGAAGAACAGGGAGCCACCGGGGAGCTGTTTTTT
NA | TRBJ1-5 | NA | TRBV7-9 | CASSFGGGTNQPQHF | TGTGCCAGCAGCTTTGGAGGGGGTACCAATCAGCCCCAGCATTTT
few | TRBJ2-2 | NA | TRBV5-4 | CASSLDRLANTGELFF | TGTGCCAGCAGCTTGGATAGACTCGCGAACACCGGGGAGCTGTTTTTT
NA | TRBJ2-3 | TRBD2 | TRBV10-1 | CASSEAGVSTDTQYF | TGCGCCAGCAGTGAAGCGGGAGTAAGCACAGATACGCAGTATTTT
NA | TRBJ2-1 | NA | TRBV20-1 | CSVLAYNEQFF | TGCAGTGTCCTTGCGTACAATGAGCAGTTCTTC
NA | TRBJ2-7 | NA | TRBV27 | CASSLLGGGSTYEQYF | TGTGCCAGCAGTTTGTTAGGTGGAGGATCTACCTACGAGCAGTACTTC
NA | TRBJ1-2 | NA | TRBV6-6 | CASSTPLSQGFYGYTF | TGTGCCAGCAGTACCCCCCTCTCCCAGGGCTTCTATGGCTACACCTTC
NA | TRBJ2-2 | NA | TRBV7-2 | CASSLDRVAGELFF | TGTGCCAGCAGCTTAGATCGGGTCGCCGGGGAGCTGTTTTTT
NA | TRBJ2-3 | TRBD1 | TRBV7-9 | CASSERQGADTQYF | TGTGCCAGCAGCGAACGACAGGGCGCAGATACGCAGTATTTT
few | TRBJ2-3 | NA | TRBV7-3 | CASSLYGRGADTQYF | TGTGCCAGCAGCTTATACGGGAGAGGAGCAGATACGCAGTATTTT
NA | TRBJ1-2 | TRBD1 | TRBV5-4 | CASSLGDRDYGYTF | TGTGCCAGCAGCTTGGGCGACAGGGACTATGGCTACACCTTC
few | TRBJ2-5 | NA | TRBV5-1 | CASSPGGAEETQYF | TGCGCCAGCAGCCCTGGGGGGGCTGAAGAGACCCAGTACTTC
NA | TRBJ2-7 | NA | TRBV19 | CASSVTRWYEQYF | TGTGCCAGTAGTGTTACTAGATGGTACGAGCAGTACTTC
NA | TRBJ2-7 | TRBD1 | TRBV2 | CASSAGQGSYEQYF | TGTGCCAGCAGTGCGGGACAGGGCTCCTACGAGCAGTACTTC
NA | TRBJ1-5 | NA | TRBV28 | CASTLGGARQPQHF | TGTGCCAGCACCCTCGGGGGGGCGCGACAGCCCCAGCATTTT
once | TRBJ1-2 | NA | TRBV19 | CASSITSGQFYGYTF | TGTGCCAGTAGTATAACCTCAGGACAGTTCTATGGCTACACCTTC
NA | TRBJ1-2 | TRBD1 | TRBV30 | CAWSPGTGGYTF | TGTGCCTGGAGTCCCGGGACAGGGGGCTACACCTTC
NA | TRBJ1-5 | NA | TRBV4-2 | CASSLGTWSNQPQHF | TGTGCCAGCAGCTTGGGGACCTGGAGCAATCAGCCCCAGCATTTT
NA | TRBJ2-2 | TRBD1 | TRBV6-1 | CASGSGGSPGELFF | TGTGCCAGCGGATCAGGGGGTTCCCCCGGGGAGCTGTTTTTT
NA | TRBJ1-4 | TRBD1 | TRBV6-1 | CATGGTAGEKLFF | TGTGCCACCGGGGGGACAGCAGGAGAAAAACTGTTTTTT
NA | TRBJ2-7 | NA | TRBV19 | CASSIDYSGAYEQYF | TGTGCCAGTAGTATAGATTATAGCGGAGCCTACGAGCAGTACTTC
few | TRBJ1-1 | NA | TRBV19 | CASSMGYLGTEAFF | TGTGCCAGTAGTATGGGGTACTTGGGCACTGAAGCTTTCTTT
many | TRBJ1-5 | NA | TRBV30 | CAWRAGQYSNQPQHF | TGTGCCTGGAGAGCCGGACAGTATAGCAATCAGCCCCAGCATTTT
NA | TRBJ2-7 | TRBD2 | TRBV6-6 | CASSRGGRGYEQYF | TGTGCCAGCAGCCGGGGAGGGCGAGGCTACGAGCAGTACTTC
NA | TRBJ2-7 | NA | TRBV27 | CASSLFGGPYEQYF | TGTGCCAGCAGTTTATTTGGGGGGCCCTACGAGCAGTACTTC
NA | TRBJ1-2 | NA | TRBV7-2 | CASSVTRTMGYTF | TGTGCCAGCAGCGTAACACGGACTATGGGCTACACCTTC
NA | TRBJ2-4 | NA | TRBV30 | CAWSKVEIAKNIQYF | TGTGCCTGGAGTAAGGTAGAGATAGCCAAAAACATTCAGTACTTC
NA | TRBJ2-7 | TRBD2 | TRBV28 | CASSFRLGLAESSYEQYF | TGTGCCAGCAGTTTCCGTTTGGGGCTAGCGGAAAGCTCCTACGAGCAGTACTTC
few | TRBJ2-7 | NA | TRBV7-2 | CASSLGRYEQYF | TGTGCCAGCAGCTTAGGGCGGTACGAGCAGTACTTC
NA | TRBJ1-4 | NA | TRBV7-9 | CASSPTNQGNEKLFF | TGTGCCAGCAGCCCAACTAACCAGGGGAATGAAAAACTGTTTTTT
NA | TRBJ1-1 | NA | TRBV6-1 | CASRVTLPGAFF | TGTGCCAGCAGGGTGACCCTACCTGGGGCTTTCTTT